These 19 T cell receptor beta chains originate from one sample sequenced in a study of cytomegalovirus exposure and HLA in healthy donors. Sequencing was performed with immunoSEQ multiplex PCR; in TCRdb, only in-frame clones are kept and a portion is missing. The profile shows 250,000 to 300,000 clones, 80% to 90% of them singletons. Input material: PBMCs. The source is a woman in her late teens or twenties in good health and CMV-seronegative.

This chain joins TRBV9 and TRBJ2-2; 8 nucleotides match TRBD2. The CDR3 has 16 amino acids. The ends lost 6 bases at V and 1 base at J; junction bases unmatched: 8. The germline CDR1 and CDR2 sequences are SGDLS and YYNGEE. CDR3 loop: CASTYASGGNTGELFF. Written as DNA, the CDR3 is TGTGCCAGCACATACGCCAGCGGGGGGAACACCGGGGAGCTGTTTTTT.

V is TRBV6-5 and J is TRBJ2-7, with D possibly being TRBD1 (6 bases). The CDR3 is 13 residues long. Trimming removed 4 bases from V and 2 bases from J, with 9 bases in between. The V gene's germline CDR1 is MNHEY and CDR2 SVGAGI. CDR3 protein: CASSWDTTYEQYF. The CDR3 DNA follows: TGTGCCAGCAGTTGGGACACAACCTACGAGCAGTACTTC.

This sequence joins TRBV6-6 and TRBJ1-6; D is uncertain. Germline CDR1 MNHNY, CDR2 SVGAGI (reference sequence). The V and J ends lost 8 bases and 0 bases respectively, with 5 bases between them. This CDR3 region has 13 residues. CDR3: CASVSSYNSPLHF. The CDR3 DNA is TGTGCCAGCGTGAGCTCCTATAATTCACCCCTCCACTTT.

This rearrangement joins TRBV5-1 to TRBJ2-3; 7 bases match TRBD2. The germline V gene has CDR1 SGHRS and CDR2 YFSETQ. The CDR3 consists of 17 residues. Trimming at V came to 5 bases and at J to 0 bases, leaving 12 bases not matched to a gene. The CDR3 DNA follows: TGCGCCAGCAGTTTTGGCGGCGGGAGCCTAAGCACAGATACGCAGTATTTT. It translates to CASSFGGGSLSTDTQYF.

V gene TRBV7-6 combines with J gene TRBJ2-2, with D maybe TRBD2 (6 bases). The V end lost 1 base, the J end lost 1 base, and 10 bases lay between the germline ends. The CDR3 covers 16 residues. Germline CDR1 reads SGHVS; CDR2 reads FNYEAQ. The CDR3 protein is CASSLGQGGNTGELFF. The CDR3 DNA is TGTGCCAGCAGCTTAGGCCAGGGAGGGAACACCGGGGAGCTGTTTTTT.

The V gene is TRBV5-4, the J gene TRBJ2-7; 12 nucleotides agree with TRBD2. Germline CDR1 and CDR2: SGHNT and YYREEE (reference sequence). After removal of 1 base from V and 1 base from J, the junction contained 3 bases not matched to a gene. The CDR3 is made up of 16 amino acids. The CDR3 region is CASSLTSGGPSYEQYF. CDR3 nucleotide sequence: TGTGCCAGCAGCTTGACTAGCGGGGGGCCTTCCTACGAGCAGTACTTC. The whole variable domain, remainder taken from reference TRBV5-4 and TRBJ2-7, is ETGVTQSPTHLIKTRGQQVTLRCSSQSGHNTVSWYQQALGQGPQFIFQYYREEENGRGNFPPRFSGLQFPNYSSELNVNALELDDSALYLCASSLTSGGPSYEQYFGPGTRLTVT.

The rearrangement joins TRBV5-6 to TRBJ1-1, with 9 bases matching TRBD1. V lost 0 bases and J lost 5; bases outside the gene matches: 8. Germline V CDR1 and CDR2: SGHDT, YYEEEE. The CDR3 spans 16 residues. Here the CDR3 reads CASSLVKGTGTTEAFF. CDR3 bases: TGTGCCAGCAGCTTGGTAAAGGGGACAGGGACGACTGAAGCTTTCTTT.

The V and J genes are TRBV6-4 and TRBJ1-2; 8 positions agree with TRBD1. Germline CDR1 MRHNA, CDR2 SNTAGT. V was clipped by 0 bases and J by 11 bases; unmatched bases: 14. This CDR3 comprises 16 residues. The CDR3 region is CASSDSKEGRGLRYTF. The CDR3 nucleotides are TGTGCCAGCAGTGACTCGAAGGAGGGCAGGGGGCTTCGATACACCTTC.

The V and J genes are TRBV10-1 and TRBJ1-1, with D uncertain. Trimming shortened V by 0 bases and J by 0 bases, and 11 bases separated the two germline ends. Germline lookup yields CDR1 WNHNN and CDR2 SYGVQD (reference sequence). The CDR3 runs to 16 residues. DNA of the CDR3: TGCGCCAGCAGTGAGTCTCGGACTCTCATGAACACTGAAGCTTTCTTT. Protein product: CASSESRTLMNTEAFF.

The chain is built from TRBV4-1 and TRBJ2-7, with 8 bases that match TRBD2. J gave up 1 base and V 1 base, and 3 bases lay outside the gene matches. The CDR3 contains 15 residues. Germline V gene sequence: CDR1 MGHRA, CDR2 YSYEKL. CDR3 DNA sequence: TGCGCCAGCAGCCAAGGCGTAGCGGGGTCCTACGAGCAGTACTTC. As protein: CASSQGVAGSYEQYF.

V usage is TRBV6-1 and J usage is TRBJ1-2, with TRBD1 matching over 7 bases. The CDR3 has 15 residues. In germline, CDR1 is MNHNS, CDR2 SASEGT. Unmatched junction bases numbered 11, after V lost 6 bases and J lost 4 bases. The CDR3 is CASRTDRVWVYGYTF. The CDR3 DNA is TGTGCCAGCAGAACCGACAGGGTGTGGGTCTATGGCTACACCTTC.

This chain links TRBV6-5 with TRBJ1-3; a weak D match, TRBD1 (5 bases). The CDR3 contains 16 residues. CDR1 is MNHEY, CDR2 SVGAGI, per germline. V lost 1 base, J lost 0 bases, and 10 bases lay in between. The CDR3 DNA follows: TGTGCCAGCAGTTACTTTGCAGGGTCCTCTGGAAACACCATATATTTT. Its protein is CASSYFAGSSGNTIYF.

A single count supports this clone. The CDR3 here is CASKSMGNYGYTF. The CDR3 DNA is TGTGCCAGCAAATCTATGGGCAACTATGGCTACACCTTC. J is TRBJ1-2 and V is TRBV6-6; D is unresolved. The CDR3 length is 13 residues. Between the trimmed V and J ends, which lost 7 bases and 2 bases, there was a span of 11 bases. Germline loops: CDR1 MNHNY, CDR2 SVGAGI (reference sequence).

The chain links TRBV5-1 to TRBJ1-3; D gene unclear. Trimming removed 0 bases from V and 4 bases from J, with 8 bases in between. This CDR3 has 14 amino acids. CDR1 is SGHRS, CDR2 YFSETQ, per germline. The CDR3 here is CASSLAGYGNTIYF. In nucleotides, the CDR3 is TGCGCCAGCAGCTTGGCGGGGTACGGAAACACCATATATTTT.

The V call is TRBV11-3, the J call TRBJ2-7; 10 positions match TRBD2. Germline loops: CDR1 SGHNT, CDR2 YENEEA. The CDR3 spans 16 residues. J lost 4 bases, V lost 3 bases, and 9 bases had no gene match. The CDR3 region has the DNA TGTGCCAGCAGCTTTTTCGTGGCTAGCGGGAGTTACGAGCAGTACTTC. Amino acids: CASSFFVASGSYEQYF.

This clone was found once. V gene TRBV7-2 combines with J gene TRBJ2-1; 8 bases match TRBD2. From germline, CDR1 is SGHTA and CDR2 FQGNSA. CDR3 size: 16 residues. The V and J ends lost 4 bases and 0 bases, in that order; junction bases with no gene match: 5. The CDR3 sequence: CASSYPGGSSYNEQFF. The CDR3 DNA reads TGTGCCAGCAGCTATCCGGGGGGGAGCTCCTACAATGAGCAGTTCTTC.

The rearrangement links TRBV29-1 to TRBJ1-4; D gene ambiguous. The length of the CDR3 is 13 residues. Trimming removed 4 bases from V and 7 bases from J, with 13 bases in between. Germline loops: CDR1 SQVTM, CDR2 ANQGSEA. For the CDR3, the DNA is TGCAGCGTTGGTCATATATCGGGTGAAAAACTGTTTTTT. Amino acids: CSVGHISGEKLFF.

The J gene is TRBJ2-5, the V gene TRBV4-1; 7 bases are a match to TRBD2. This CDR3 spans 15 amino acids. Trimming cost V 8 bases and J 5 bases; bases outside gene matches: 14. The germline CDR1 and CDR2 sequences are MGHRA and YSYEKL. In nucleotides, the CDR3 is TGCGCCAGCGCTGGTTCTTGGACTAGTCGGGAGACCCAGTACTTC. It is translated as CASAGSWTSRETQYF.

In regard to this clone: The sample holds other DNA sequences that translate to the same CDR3. The chain couples TRBV2 to TRBJ2-5; TRBD2 is a possible D gene (5 bases). The ends were cut back, 6 bases at V and 3 bases at J, with 11 bases in the middle. The germline gives CDR1 SNHLY, CDR2 FYNNEI. CDR3 length: 13 residues. The chain's CDR3 is CASSGGLEETQYF. In nucleotides, the CDR3 is TGTGCCAGCAGCGGCGGGTTAGAAGAGACCCAGTACTTC.